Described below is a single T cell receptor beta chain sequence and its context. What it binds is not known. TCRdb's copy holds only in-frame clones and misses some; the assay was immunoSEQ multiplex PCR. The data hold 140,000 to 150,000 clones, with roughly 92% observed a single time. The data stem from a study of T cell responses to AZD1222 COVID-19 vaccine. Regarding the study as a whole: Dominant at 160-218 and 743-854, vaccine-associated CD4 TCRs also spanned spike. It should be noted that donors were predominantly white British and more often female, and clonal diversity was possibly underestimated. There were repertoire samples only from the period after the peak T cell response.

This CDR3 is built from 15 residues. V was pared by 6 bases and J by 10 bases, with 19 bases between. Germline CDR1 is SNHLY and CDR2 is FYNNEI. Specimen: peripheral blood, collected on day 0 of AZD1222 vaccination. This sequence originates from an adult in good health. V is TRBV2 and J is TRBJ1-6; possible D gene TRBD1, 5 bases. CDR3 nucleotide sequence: TGTGCCAGCAGAGGGAGGGTTAGGGGAAACTCACCCCTCCACTTT. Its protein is CASRGRVRGNSPLHF.